These 26 T cell receptor beta chains share one sample of origin, sequenced in a study of T cell responses to AZD1222 COVID-19 vaccine (dated by TCRdb to the early 2020s). This specimen's time point label, interpreted: about 28 days (+/-7) after the second vaccine dose. Library generation was performed with the immunoSEQ multiplex PCR assay. TCRdb took over this immuneACCESS table, retaining in-frame rearrangements with V and J assigned. Such tables are incomplete; in checked studies, under half of the missing clones stem from an unresolved V gene, and the remainder is unexplained. Here the sample has roughly 110,000 clones; less than 95% occur a single time. Jointly, the top ten make up 6.5% to 10% of the sample. Sequencing was performed on peripheral blood, taken 28 days after the second AZD1222 dose. Receptor source: an adult who received the AZD1222 COVID-19 vaccine.

This chain joins TRBV5-4 and TRBJ2-2; 8 positions agree with TRBD2. The J segment lost 4 bases and the V segment lost 5 bases, leaving 7 bases of the junction unmatched. Germline assignment: CDR1 SGHNT and CDR2 YYREEE (reference sequence). This CDR3 is built from 15 residues. CDR3 sequence reads: CASSQAGTSTGELFF. Written as DNA, the CDR3 is TGTGCCAGCAGTCAAGCCGGGACTAGCACCGGGGAGCTGTTTTTT. Full variable domain (rest looked up from reference TRBV5-4 and TRBJ2-2): ETGVTQSPTHLIKTRGQQVTLRCSSQSGHNTVSWYQQALGQGPQFIFQYYREEENGRGNFPPRFSGLQFPNYSSELNVNALELDDSALYLCASSQAGTSTGELFFGEGSRLTVL.

The chain uses TRBV7-2 and TRBJ2-7; 7 positions match TRBD1. Germline CDR1 SGHTA, CDR2 FQGNSA. J lost 2 bases, V lost 3 bases, and 4 bases had no gene match. The CDR3 sequence is 14 residues long. The CDR3 DNA reads as TGTGCCAGCAGCTTGGCCACAGGGGCCTACGAGCAGTACTTC. It codes for CASSLATGAYEQYF.

The chain is built from TRBV5-1 and TRBJ1-2; the match to TRBD1 covers 10 bases. With V trimmed by 4 bases and J by 4 bases, 4 bases remained unmatched. The CDR3 contains 14 residues. Germline lookup yields CDR1 SGHRS and CDR2 YFSETQ. CDR3 sequence (DNA): TGCGCCAGCAGCCGGGGACAGGGGATCTATGGCTACACCTTC. It specifies CASSRGQGIYGYTF.

CDR3 bases: TGTGCCAGCAGTTACTCTTCCAGCCGACAGCCCCAGCATTTT. This encodes CASSYSSSRQPQHF. V is TRBV6-6 and J is TRBJ1-5; D not resolved. Germline CDR1 reads MNHNY; CDR2 reads SVGAGI (reference sequence). Trimming took 0 bases from V and 7 from J, leaving 10 bases between them. CDR3 length: 14 amino acids.

V usage is TRBV10-3 and J usage is TRBJ2-7; D unclear. CDR1 and CDR2 from the germline V gene are ENHRY and SYGVKD. This CDR3 is built from 16 residues. Trimming left V 3 bases short and J 9 bases short, with 24 bases between. CDR3 region: CAISDAQLGFSFGQYF. The CDR3, as DNA: TGTGCCATCAGTGACGCTCAGTTGGGGTTCTCGTTTGGGCAGTACTTC.

The chain recombines TRBV5-4 with TRBJ2-1; perhaps TRBD1 as D (6 bases). The CDR3 has 14 residues. With 1 base removed from V and 8 bases from J, the gap between germline ends came to 13 bases. Germline loops: CDR1 SGHNT, CDR2 YYREEE (reference sequence). The CDR3 DNA is TGTGCCAGCAGCTTGTGGGGGCTCGAGGATGAGCAGTTCTTC. Translation: CASSLWGLEDEQFF.

J is TRBJ1-4 and V is TRBV7-9, with D possibly TRBD1 on 6 matching bases. The CDR3 covers 15 residues. Germline V gene sequence: CDR1 SEHNR, CDR2 FQNEAQ (reference sequence). The V end was cut by 6 bases, the J end by 7 bases, with 18 bases between. CDR3 amino acids: CASSHADSLGEKLFF. The CDR3 coding sequence is TGTGCCAGCAGTCATGCGGACAGTCTAGGTGAAAAACTGTTTTTT. Looking up the rest from reference TRBV7-9 and TRBJ1-4 gives the full variable domain: DTGVSQNPRHKITKRGQNVTFRCDPISEHNRLYWYRQTLGQGPEFLTYFQNEAQLEKSRLLSDRFSAERPKGSFSTLEIQRTEQGDSAMYLCASSHADSLGEKLFFGSGTQLSVL.

The V gene is TRBV3-1 (or the pseudogene TRBV3-2), the J gene TRBJ1-2; D perhaps matches TRBD1 (6 bases). CDR3 length: 16 amino acids. Germline CDR1 is LGHDT and CDR2 is YNNKEL (reference sequence). V shed 2 bases and J shed 2 bases, with 15 bases lying between them. CDR3 DNA: TGTGCCAGCAGCCAAAATAAGTGGGGGACAAACTATGGCTACACCTTC. Its translation: CASSQNKWGTNYGYTF.

The chain recombines TRBV7-2 with TRBJ2-5, with 7 bases matching TRBD2. After removal of 6 bases from V and 2 bases from J, the junction contained 6 bases not matched to a gene. The CDR3 is made up of 14 amino acids. CDR1 is SGHTA and CDR2 is FQGNSA in the germline V gene. This CDR3 is CASRRAGVQETQYF. The CDR3 DNA sequence: TGTGCCAGCAGGAGGGCGGGGGTTCAAGAGACCCAGTACTTC.

This clone was picked up one time. The CDR3 spells CASSQALGTHSNQPQHF. The CDR3, as DNA: TGCGCCAGCAGCCAAGCTCTGGGGACGCATAGCAATCAGCCCCAGCATTTT. The V and J genes are TRBV4-1 and TRBJ1-5, with D perhaps matching TRBD1 (5 bases). The CDR3 runs 17 residues. Between the trimmed V and J ends, which lost 1 base and 0 bases, there was a span of 13 bases. Germline CDR1 and CDR2: MGHRA and YSYEKL.

The V and J genes are TRBV29-1 and TRBJ2-7, with D hard to call. V dropped 1 base and J dropped 3 bases, with 13 bases sitting between them. The CDR3 has 14 amino acids. Germline lookup yields CDR1 SQVTM and CDR2 ANQGSEA. The CDR3 region is CSVEGGSRYYEQYF. In DNA, the CDR3 is TGCAGCGTTGAAGGCGGCAGCCGCTACTACGAGCAGTACTTC.

V and J are TRBV29-1 and TRBJ2-5; D remains ambiguous. The length of the CDR3 is 12 residues. Germline values: CDR1 SQVTM, CDR2 ANQGSEA. The V gene lost 4 bases and the J gene lost 1 base, with 7 bases spanning the gap. CDR3 coding DNA: TGCAGCGTTGGGGCAGTCCAAGAGACCCAGTACTTC. This gives the protein CSVGAVQETQYF.

DNA of the CDR3: TGTGCCAGCAGTGTGTACCGTAAGGGGTCGAACTATGGCTACACCTTC. It is translated as CASSVYRKGSNYGYTF. The chain employs TRBV2 and TRBJ1-2; a weak D match, TRBD1 (5 bases). The CDR3 covers 16 residues. The V end was cut by 4 bases, the J end by 2 bases, with 17 bases between. Germline V lookup: CDR1 SNHLY, CDR2 FYNNEI.

The gene calls are TRBV6-5 and TRBJ2-1, with TRBD2 matching over 12 bases. CDR1 is MNHEY, CDR2 SVGAGI, per germline. V gave up 6 bases and J gave up 5 bases; unmatched junction bases: 2. The CDR3 is 14 residues long. DNA of the CDR3: TGTGCCAGCAGGCGACTAGCGGGGGACAATGAGCAGTTCTTC. Protein: CASRRLAGDNEQFF.

The rearrangement joins TRBV30 to TRBJ1-6; the D gene is possibly TRBD1 (5 bases). Germline lookup yields CDR1 GTSNPN and CDR2 SVGIG (reference sequence). The V end lost 4 bases, the J end lost 9 bases, and 16 bases lay between the germline ends. The CDR3 loop spans 14 amino acids. The CDR3 sequence is CAWKVEGWISPLHF. The CDR3, as DNA: TGTGCCTGGAAGGTGGAGGGGTGGATTTCACCCCTCCACTTT.

In this sample, this clone turned up once. The gene calls are TRBV27 and TRBJ1-1; D is uncertain. This CDR3 is 14 amino acids long. Looked up from germline, CDR1 is MNHEY and CDR2 is SMNVEV (reference sequence). Trimming cost V 3 bases and J 1 base, with 9 bases left between them. The CDR3 here is CASSLSYRNTEAFF. Here the CDR3 DNA reads TGTGCCAGCAGTTTGTCTTACAGGAACACTGAAGCTTTCTTT.

This sequence joins TRBV9 and TRBJ1-6; D unresolved. The V and J ends lost 6 bases and 2 bases respectively, with 15 bases between them. This CDR3 has 16 residues. From germline, CDR1 is SGDLS and CDR2 YYNGEE. In DNA, the CDR3 is TGTGCCAGCACCGAAAGGGCAGAACCCTATAATTCACCCCTCCACTTT. It translates to CASTERAEPYNSPLHF.

This chain connects TRBV5-5 to TRBJ1-3; 8 nucleotides agree with TRBD1. The CDR3 contains 19 residues. CDR1 SGHKS and CDR2 YYEKEE come from the germline V gene (reference sequence). Losses at the gene ends were 4 bases for V and 3 bases for J; bases not matched to a gene: 18. CDR3: CASSPPQQGVSHFGNTIYF. The CDR3 nucleotides read TGTGCCAGCAGCCCCCCCCAACAGGGGGTTTCTCATTTTGGAAACACCATATATTTT. The variable domain in full, with the rest retrieved from reference TRBV5-5 and TRBJ1-3, is DAGVTQSPTHLIKTRGQQVTLRCSPISGHKSVSWYQQVLGQGPQFIFQYYEKEERGRGNFPDRFSARQFPNYSSELNVNALLLGDSALYLCASSPPQQGVSHFGNTIYFGEGSWLTVV.

This chain joins TRBV4-1 and TRBJ2-5, with D possibly TRBD2 on 5 matching bases. The germline V and J ends were trimmed by 2 bases and 7 bases, with 11 bases remaining between them. Germline CDR1 is MGHRA and CDR2 is YSYEKL. This CDR3 spans 13 amino acids. In DNA form, the CDR3 reads TGCGCCAGCAGCCAAACGAGTGAGGGGACCCAGTACTTC. This encodes CASSQTSEGTQYF.

The chain uses TRBV10-3 and TRBJ2-2, with D possibly being TRBD1 or TRBD2 (5 bases each). CDR1 and CDR2 from the germline V gene are ENHRY and SYGVKD. The V end was cut by 2 bases, the J end by 2 bases, with 9 bases between. The CDR3 runs to 15 residues. CDR3 in DNA: TGTGCCATCAGTGAGGGGGGAGTTAACACCGGGGAGCTGTTTTTT. Amino acid sequence: CAISEGGVNTGELFF.

The rearrangement links TRBV6-5 to TRBJ1-1; D ambiguous. Trimming left V 4 bases short and J 1 base short, with 7 bases between. CDR1 MNHEY and CDR2 SVGAGI come from the germline V gene. The CDR3 is made up of 13 amino acids. Written as DNA, the CDR3 is TGTGCCAGCAGTTTTCGGGAGAACACTGAAGCTTTCTTT. Protein: CASSFRENTEAFF.

The chain carries TRBV6-5 and TRBJ2-7, with D tentatively TRBD1 (5 bases). The CDR3 extends over 15 amino acids. In germline, CDR1 is MNHEY, CDR2 SVGAGI. The V end was cut by 5 bases, the J end by 5 bases, with 19 bases between. CDR3 nucleotide sequence: TGTGCCAGCAGTCAGCAGGGAATCCACCGCGACGAGCAGTACTTC. Translating it yields CASSQQGIHRDEQYF.

The rearrangement links TRBV2 to TRBJ1-1; D gene ambiguous. Per germline, CDR1 SNHLY and CDR2 FYNNEI. The CDR3 is 14 amino acids. V was clipped by 7 bases and J by 0 bases, with 12 bases between them. The CDR3 region has the DNA TGTGCCAGCACAGATGTTTCTGTGAACACTGAAGCTTTCTTT. Its protein is CASTDVSVNTEAFF.

The chain joins TRBV18 to TRBJ2-7, with no clear D. Germline CDR1 reads KGHSH; CDR2 reads LQKENI. CDR3 length equals 12 residues. The ends were cut back, 3 bases at V and 3 bases at J, with 6 bases in the middle. The CDR3 here is CASSPQNYEQYF. CDR3 bases: TGTGCCAGCTCACCCCAGAACTACGAGCAGTACTTC. The whole variable domain, remainder taken from reference TRBV18 and TRBJ2-7, is NAGVMQNPRHLVRRRGQEARLRCSPMKGHSHVYWYRQLPEEGLKFMVYLQKENIIDESGMPKERFSAEFPKEGPSILRIQQVVRGDSAAYFCASSPQNYEQYFGPGTRLTVT.

The CDR3 DNA sequence: TGTGCCAGTACCCCACGTCAGGGGGTCAATTCACCCCTCCACTTT. Encoded protein: CASTPRQGVNSPLHF. J is TRBJ1-6 and V is TRBV19; 7 nucleotides align to TRBD1. V gave up 7 bases and J gave up 7 bases; unmatched junction bases: 10. This CDR3 has 15 amino acids. The germline V gene encodes CDR1 LNHDA and CDR2 SQIVND (reference sequence). Drawing the rest from reference TRBV19 and TRBJ1-6, the complete variable domain is DGGITQSPKYLFRKEGQNVTLSCEQNLNHDAMYWYRQDPGQGLRLIYYSQIVNDFQKGDIAEGYSVSREKKESFPLTVTSAQKNPTAFYLCASTPRQGVNSPLHFGNGTRLTVT.

The J gene is TRBJ1-3, the V gene TRBV6-6; D is undetermined. The CDR3 has 14 amino acids. Trimming took off 6 bases at V and 0 bases at J, with 9 bases between the two ends. Germline-derived CDR1 and CDR2 are MNHNY and SVGAGI (reference sequence). This chain's CDR3 is CASRPGSSGNTIYF. Here the CDR3 DNA reads TGTGCCAGCAGACCGGGCAGCTCTGGAAACACCATATATTTT.